This T cell receptor (beta chain) was retrieved from a study of shared clonotypes between healthy human individuals. Across the study: A couple of women and three men aged 18 to 49 made up the donors. For every donor, three CD4 naive, three CD4 memory, two CD8 naive and one CD8 memory plates were used. Study observations and caveats: The small donor group covered limited genetic and exposure diversity.

For this clone: Antigen specificity is unknown.

A CD45RA-negative memory subset and a CD45RA+ naive subset were separated from the CD4+ cells. This CDR3 is 14 amino acids long. Germline CDR1 MDHEN, CDR2 SYDVKM. V shed 5 bases and J shed 4 bases, with 15 bases lying between them. Assay used: immunoSEQ multiplex PCR; TCRdb lists only in-frame clones, some missing. The repertoire has more than 200,000 clones, approximately 65% of them found once; the top ten carry approximately 12%. Sequencing input: memory CD4+ T cells sorted from blood. The sample's subset: CD45RA-negative fraction. The TCR originated in a man aged 30-40 years in good health. The chain carries TRBV28 and TRBJ2-7; D is unclear. This CDR3 reads CASSPLGPFYEQYF. The DNA for the CDR3 is TGTGCCAGCAGTCCCCTAGGTCCATTTTACGAGCAGTACTTC.